A selection of T cell receptor beta chains follows, all from one sample in a study of cytomegalovirus exposure and HLA in healthy donors. Using immunoSEQ multiplex PCR, the repertoire was profiled, and TCRdb retains in-frame clones only, with some absent. The table has about 140,000 clones, 80% seen once. The sample comprised PBMCs. The source is a man aged 30 to 39 in good health. Both conserved end residues are part of each CDR3. Each record gives: J gene, D gene, V gene, clone size, CDR3 protein, CDR3 DNA. A D gene is named only where the DNA matches it firmly. Expanded clones are given a class, and other clones once, few, many or no size at all.

J: TRBJ2-1; D: TRBD1; V: TRBV5-1; size: few; CDR3: CASSLVTGQGNNEQFF; DNA: TGCGCCAGCAGCTTGGTAACGGGACAGGGAAACAATGAGCAGTTCTTC
J: TRBJ2-7; D: NA; V: TRBV13; size: NA; CDR3: CASSRRDSSYEQYF; DNA: TGTGCCAGCAGCCGCCGGGACTCTTCCTACGAGCAGTACTTC
J: TRBJ2-7; D: NA; V: TRBV18; size: few; CDR3: CASSPGSSYEQYF; DNA: TGTGCCAGCTCACCGGGCAGCTCCTACGAGCAGTACTTC
J: TRBJ1-2; D: NA; V: TRBV6-1; size: NA; CDR3: CASRLRQGREGYTF; DNA: TGTGCCAGCAGATTAAGGCAGGGGAGGGAGGGCTACACCTTC
J: TRBJ2-4; D: TRBD1; V: TRBV6-5; size: once; CDR3: CASRRDRGIKNIQYF; DNA: TGTGCCAGCAGACGGGACAGGGGGATAAAAAACATTCAGTACTTC
J: TRBJ2-5; D: TRBD2; V: TRBV4-2; size: NA; CDR3: CASSLILAVQETQYF; DNA: TGTGCCAGCAGCCTCATACTAGCGGTCCAAGAGACCCAGTACTTC
J: TRBJ2-5; D: TRBD2; V: TRBV5-5; size: NA; CDR3: CASSWSVAGETQYF; DNA: TGTGCCAGCAGCTGGAGTGTAGCGGGGGAGACCCAGTACTTC
J: TRBJ2-1; D: TRBD2; V: TRBV12-5; size: NA; CDR3: CASGSRLAAPNEQFF; DNA: TGTGCTAGTGGTTCGCGGCTAGCGGCTCCGAATGAGCAGTTCTTC
J: TRBJ2-1; D: TRBD2; V: TRBV7-2; size: few; CDR3: CASSSTSGRARYNEQFF; DNA: TGTGCCAGCAGCTCCACTAGCGGGAGGGCCCGGTACAATGAGCAGTTCTTC
J: TRBJ2-5; D: NA; V: TRBV9; size: NA; CDR3: CASSVGPPWRETQYF; DNA: TGTGCCAGCAGCGTAGGTCCACCCTGGCGGGAGACCCAGTACTTC
J: TRBJ2-3; D: TRBD2; V: TRBV2; size: NA; CDR3: CASSSSGRAMYF; DNA: TGTGCCAGCTCCTCAAGCGGGAGGGCCATGTATTTT
J: TRBJ1-1; D: NA; V: TRBV30; size: NA; CDR3: CAWSLKSTEAFF; DNA: TGTGCCTGGAGTCTCAAGAGCACTGAAGCTTTCTTT
J: TRBJ1-6; D: NA; V: TRBV27; size: NA; CDR3: CASSLSMTSHHSPLHF; DNA: TGTGCCAGCAGTTTATCGATGACTTCCCATCATTCACCCCTCCACTTT
J: TRBJ2-4; D: TRBD2; V: TRBV7-2; size: NA; CDR3: CASSLGEGRVQYF; DNA: TGTGCCAGCAGCTTAGGAGAGGGGAGGGTTCAGTACTTC
J: TRBJ2-1; D: TRBD2; V: TRBV7-6; size: NA; CDR3: CASSLPEETSGRSDNEQFF; DNA: TGTGCCAGCAGCCTACCTGAAGAGACTAGCGGGAGGTCAGACAATGAGCAGTTCTTC
J: TRBJ2-6; D: NA; V: TRBV7-3; size: NA; CDR3: CASSLNGGANVLTF; DNA: TGTGCCAGCAGCTTAAACGGGGGGGCCAACGTCCTGACTTTC
J: TRBJ1-2; D: NA; V: TRBV4-3; size: NA; CDR3: CASSQAGLANYGYTF; DNA: TGCGCCAGCAGCCAAGCGGGGTTGGCTAACTATGGCTACACCTTC
J: TRBJ2-1; D: NA; V: TRBV11-3; size: NA; CDR3: CASSIDSDNEQFF; DNA: TGTGCCAGCAGCATCGACAGTGACAATGAGCAGTTCTTC
J: TRBJ2-7; D: NA; V: TRBV5-1; size: NA; CDR3: CASSPGTNLGYEQYF; DNA: TGCGCCAGCAGCCCAGGGACAAACCTGGGTTACGAGCAGTACTTC
J: TRBJ2-1; D: TRBD2; V: TRBV5-1; size: once; CDR3: CASSWEGSEQFF; DNA: TGCGCCAGCAGCTGGGAGGGGAGTGAGCAGTTCTTC
J: TRBJ1-3; D: NA; V: TRBV27; size: NA; CDR3: CASKRAGNTIYF; DNA: TGTGCCAGCAAAAGAGCGGGAAACACCATATATTTT
J: TRBJ2-7; D: NA; V: TRBV18; size: NA; CDR3: CASSPVGVEQYF; DNA: TGTGCCAGCTCACCAGTAGGGGTGGAGCAGTACTTC
J: TRBJ2-3; D: TRBD2; V: TRBV5-1; size: once; CDR3: CASSWTSGHADTQYF; DNA: TGCGCCAGCAGCTGGACTAGCGGCCACGCAGATACGCAGTATTTT
J: TRBJ2-1; D: NA; V: TRBV7-9; size: NA; CDR3: CASSRLDNEQFF; DNA: TGTGCCAGCAGCAGACTTGACAATGAGCAGTTCTTC
J: TRBJ2-7; D: TRBD2; V: TRBV6-5; size: few; CDR3: CASSSTSFGYEQYF; DNA: TGTGCCAGCAGCTCGACTAGCTTTGGGTACGAGCAGTACTTC
J: TRBJ2-2; D: NA; V: TRBV6-4; size: NA; CDR3: CASSDSEAGTGELFF; DNA: TGTGCCAGCAGTGACTCCGAGGCGGGCACCGGGGAGCTGTTTTTT
J: TRBJ2-2; D: NA; V: TRBV4-3; size: NA; CDR3: CASSPERRSADTGELFF; DNA: TGCGCCAGCAGCCCAGAACGGCGGTCAGCGGACACCGGGGAGCTGTTTTTT
J: TRBJ2-1; D: NA; V: TRBV9; size: NA; CDR3: CASSVGGRGNEQFF; DNA: TGTGCCAGCAGCGTTGGCGGAAGGGGGAATGAGCAGTTCTTC
J: TRBJ1-1; D: NA; V: TRBV7-3; size: NA; CDR3: CASSAQPNTEAFF; DNA: TGTGCCAGCAGCGCACAACCGAACACTGAAGCTTTCTTT
J: TRBJ2-1; D: NA; V: TRBV5-4; size: NA; CDR3: CASSLSSGYDNEQFF; DNA: TGTGCCAGCAGCTTGAGCAGCGGATACGACAATGAGCAGTTCTTC
J: TRBJ1-4; D: NA; V: TRBV19; size: few; CDR3: CASSRFMSAGEKLFF; DNA: TGTGCCAGTAGTCGATTCATGTCAGCAGGGGAAAAACTGTTTTTT
J: TRBJ2-1; D: NA; V: TRBV6-6; size: NA; CDR3: CASSPRDNEQFF; DNA: TGTGCCAGCAGCCCCCGGGACAATGAGCAGTTCTTC
J: TRBJ1-2; D: NA; V: TRBV20-1; size: NA; CDR3: CSARELQGSTF; DNA: TGCAGTGCTAGAGAGTTACAGGGAAGCACCTTC
J: TRBJ2-1; D: NA; V: TRBV5-1; size: NA; CDR3: CASSLELAAYNEQFF; DNA: TGCGCCAGCAGCTTGGAACTAGCAGCCTACAATGAGCAGTTCTTC
J: TRBJ2-5; D: TRBD1; V: TRBV29-1; size: NA; CDR3: CSAKPSGQQLVSQYF; DNA: TGCAGCGCTAAGCCCTCGGGACAGCAATTGGTGTCCCAGTACTTC
J: TRBJ2-7; D: TRBD2; V: TRBV2; size: NA; CDR3: CASTGLAGGGEQHF; DNA: TGTGCCAGCACCGGACTAGCGGGAGGGGGTGAGCAGCACTTC
J: TRBJ1-2; D: NA; V: TRBV14; size: NA; CDR3: CASRKQGSGGYTF; DNA: TGTGCCAGCAGAAAACAGGGATCCGGTGGCTACACCTTC
J: TRBJ2-7; D: TRBD1; V: TRBV27; size: NA; CDR3: CASSLGTASYEQYF; DNA: TGTGCCAGCAGTTTAGGGACAGCGTCCTACGAGCAGTACTTC
J: TRBJ2-7; D: NA; V: TRBV11-2; size: NA; CDR3: CASSPSGVREQYF; DNA: TGTGCCAGCAGCCCCTCAGGGGTCCGGGAGCAGTACTTC
J: TRBJ2-3; D: NA; V: TRBV5-4; size: NA; CDR3: CASSLGRGTDTQYF; DNA: TGTGCCAGCAGCTTGGGTCGGGGCACAGATACGCAGTATTTT
J: TRBJ1-2; D: NA; V: TRBV27; size: few; CDR3: CASSPGERNYGYTF; DNA: TGTGCCAGCAGTCCAGGGGAACGGAACTATGGCTACACCTTC
J: TRBJ2-7; D: TRBD1; V: TRBV7-2; size: NA; CDR3: CASSPGQGRNEQYF; DNA: TGTGCCAGCAGTCCAGGACAGGGGAGGAACGAGCAGTACTTC
J: TRBJ2-1; D: TRBD2; V: TRBV30; size: once; CDR3: CAWSVGAGGPYNEQFF; DNA: TGTGCCTGGAGTGTAGGGGCGGGAGGGCCCTACAATGAGCAGTTCTTC
J: TRBJ2-7; D: TRBD1; V: TRBV13; size: NA; CDR3: CASSLAPVGQGVGYEQYF; DNA: TGTGCCAGCAGCTTAGCCCCCGTGGGACAGGGGGTCGGTTACGAGCAGTACTTC
J: TRBJ1-2; D: TRBD1; V: TRBV9; size: NA; CDR3: CASSPRDRGQGYTF; DNA: TGTGCCAGCAGCCCCCGGGACAGGGGGCAAGGCTACACCTTC
J: TRBJ1-1; D: NA; V: TRBV30; size: NA; CDR3: CAWRVAMNTEAFF; DNA: TGTGCCTGGAGGGTAGCCATGAACACTGAAGCTTTCTTT
J: TRBJ2-3; D: NA; V: TRBV5-1; size: few; CDR3: CASSLESQGALRLAGTDTQYF; DNA: TGCGCCAGCAGCTTGGAATCCCAGGGGGCACTTAGGCTAGCGGGCACAGATACGCAGTATTTT